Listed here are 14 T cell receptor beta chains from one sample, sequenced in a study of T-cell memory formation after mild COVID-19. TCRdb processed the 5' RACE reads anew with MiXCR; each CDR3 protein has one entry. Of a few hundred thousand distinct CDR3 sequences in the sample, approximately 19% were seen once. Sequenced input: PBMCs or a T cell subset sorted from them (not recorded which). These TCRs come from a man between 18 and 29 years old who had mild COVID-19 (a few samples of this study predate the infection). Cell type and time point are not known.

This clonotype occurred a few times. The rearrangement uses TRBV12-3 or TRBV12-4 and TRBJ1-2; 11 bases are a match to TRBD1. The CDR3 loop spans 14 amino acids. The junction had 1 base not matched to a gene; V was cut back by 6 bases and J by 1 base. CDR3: CASRGQGGNYGYTF. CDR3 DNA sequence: TGTGCCAGCAGGGGACAGGGGGGTAACTATGGCTACACCTTC.

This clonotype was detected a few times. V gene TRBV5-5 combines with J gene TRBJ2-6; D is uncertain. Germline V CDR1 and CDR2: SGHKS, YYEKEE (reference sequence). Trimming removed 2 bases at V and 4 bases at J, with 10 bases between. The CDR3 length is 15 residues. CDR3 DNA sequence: TGTGCCAGCAGCTTTGCCGGAAGGGGGGCCAACGTCCTGACTTTC. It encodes CASSFAGRGANVLTF.

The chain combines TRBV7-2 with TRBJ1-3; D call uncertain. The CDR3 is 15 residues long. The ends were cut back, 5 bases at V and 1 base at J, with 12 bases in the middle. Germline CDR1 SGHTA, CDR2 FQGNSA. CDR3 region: CASSRTGSSGNTIYF. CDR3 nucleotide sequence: TGTGCCAGCAGCCGGACGGGATCTTCTGGAAACACCATATATTTT.

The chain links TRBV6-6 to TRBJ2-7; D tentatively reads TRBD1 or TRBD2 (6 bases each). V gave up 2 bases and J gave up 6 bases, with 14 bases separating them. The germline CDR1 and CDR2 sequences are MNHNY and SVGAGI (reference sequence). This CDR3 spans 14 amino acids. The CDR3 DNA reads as TGTGCCAGCAGTTACGAGGAGGGGGTGGTCGAGCAGTACGTC. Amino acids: CASSYEEGVVEQYV.

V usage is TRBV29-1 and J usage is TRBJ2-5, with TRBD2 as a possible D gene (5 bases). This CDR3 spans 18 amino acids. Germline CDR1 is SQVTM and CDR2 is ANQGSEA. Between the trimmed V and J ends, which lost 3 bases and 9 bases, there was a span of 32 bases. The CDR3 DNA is TGCAGCGTTGATCTCCCATCCCCCGGCATCTCGGGGTCCGGGGCCCAGTACTTC. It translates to CSVDLPSPGISGSGAQYF.

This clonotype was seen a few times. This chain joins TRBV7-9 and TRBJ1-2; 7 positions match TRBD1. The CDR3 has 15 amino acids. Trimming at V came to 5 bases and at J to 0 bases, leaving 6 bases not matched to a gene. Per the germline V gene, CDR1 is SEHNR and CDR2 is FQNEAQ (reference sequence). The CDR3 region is CASSQGTAPNYGYTF. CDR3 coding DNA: TGTGCCAGCAGCCAAGGGACAGCCCCTAACTATGGCTACACCTTC.

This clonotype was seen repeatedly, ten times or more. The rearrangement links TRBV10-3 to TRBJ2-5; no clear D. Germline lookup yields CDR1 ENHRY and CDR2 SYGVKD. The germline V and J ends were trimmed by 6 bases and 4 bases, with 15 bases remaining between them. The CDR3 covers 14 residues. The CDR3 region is CAIRAPEIGETQYF. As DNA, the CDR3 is TGTGCCATCAGGGCCCCCGAAATCGGAGAGACCCAGTACTTC.

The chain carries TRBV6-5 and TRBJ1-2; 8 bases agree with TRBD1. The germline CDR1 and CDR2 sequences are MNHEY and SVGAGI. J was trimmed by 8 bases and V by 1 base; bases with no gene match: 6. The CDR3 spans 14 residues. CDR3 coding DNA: TGTGCCAGCAGTTACTTGGACAGGGTAGAGGGCTACACCTTC. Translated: CASSYLDRVEGYTF.

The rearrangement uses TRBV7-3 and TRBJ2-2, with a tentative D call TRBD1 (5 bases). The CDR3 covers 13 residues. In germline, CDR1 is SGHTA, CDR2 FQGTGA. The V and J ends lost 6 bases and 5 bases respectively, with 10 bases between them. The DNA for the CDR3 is TGTGCCAGCAGGGCTTCAGGGACCGGGGAGCTGTTTTTT. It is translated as CASRASGTGELFF.

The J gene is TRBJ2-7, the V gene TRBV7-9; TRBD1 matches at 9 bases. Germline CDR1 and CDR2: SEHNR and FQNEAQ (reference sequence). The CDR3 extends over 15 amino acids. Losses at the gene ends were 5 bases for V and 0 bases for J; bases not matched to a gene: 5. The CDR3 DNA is TGTGCCAGCAGCACTGGGACAGGGCCCTCCTACGAGCAGTACTTC. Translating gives CASSTGTGPSYEQYF.

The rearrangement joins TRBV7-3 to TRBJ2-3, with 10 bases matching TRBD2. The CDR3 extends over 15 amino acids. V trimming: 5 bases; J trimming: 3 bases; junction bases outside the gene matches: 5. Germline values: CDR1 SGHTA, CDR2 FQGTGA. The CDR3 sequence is CASSIGLAVTDTQYF. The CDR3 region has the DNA TGTGCCAGCAGCATAGGACTAGCGGTTACAGATACGCAGTATTTT.

In nucleotides, the CDR3 is TGTGCCAGCAGTTTAAACAGGGTAGGGACTGAAGCTTTCTTT. This sequence encodes CASSLNRVGTEAFF. V gene TRBV27 combines with J gene TRBJ1-1; D is possibly TRBD1 (6 bases). Germline values: CDR1 MNHEY, CDR2 SMNVEV (reference sequence). The CDR3 contains 14 residues. V lost 2 bases, J lost 5 bases, and 12 bases lay in between.

CDR3: CASSEMGQGNGEQFF. The CDR3 DNA sequence: TGTGCCAGCAGTGAAATGGGACAGGGGAACGGTGAGCAGTTCTTC. J is TRBJ2-1 and V is TRBV2; 10 positions match TRBD1. The CDR3 has 15 residues. After removal of 2 bases from V and 9 bases from J, the junction contained 7 bases not matched to a gene. CDR1 and CDR2 (germline): SNHLY, FYNNEI.

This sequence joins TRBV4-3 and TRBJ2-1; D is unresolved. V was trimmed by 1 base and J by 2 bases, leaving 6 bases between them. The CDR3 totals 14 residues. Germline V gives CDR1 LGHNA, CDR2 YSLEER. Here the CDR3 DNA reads TGCGCCAGCAGCCAAGTTCGTCCCTACAATGAGCAGTTCTTC. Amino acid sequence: CASSQVRPYNEQFF.